These 11 T cell receptor beta chains originate from one sample sequenced in a study of beta chain features in type 1 diabetes. The isolated RNA, all of it, was reverse transcribed, so expressed TCRB transcripts were what got sequenced. This table comes from immunoSEQ multiplex PCR, and its TCRdb copy is limited to in-frame clones, with some not included. The data show approximately 470,000 clones, 30% seen once. Sequencing used naive CD4+ T cells from blood. The receptor set was obtained from a man in his late teens or twenties in good health.

The chain carries TRBV4-1 and TRBJ1-1; D is unresolved. Trimming took off 1 base at V and 4 bases at J, with 10 bases between the two ends. The length of the CDR3 is 14 residues. The germline gives CDR1 MGHRA, CDR2 YSYEKL. The CDR3 region has the DNA TGCGCCAGCAGCCAAGGGGTCGGTAGCACTGAAGCTTTCTTT. Protein: CASSQGVGSTEAFF.

This clone appeared a few times. The chain combines TRBV2 with TRBJ2-1; TRBD2 matches 8 bases. CDR3 length equals 16 residues. The germline V gene has CDR1 SNHLY and CDR2 FYNNEI. The junction had 13 bases not matched to a gene; V was cut back by 5 bases and J by 7 bases. The CDR3 protein is CASSKLAAKGPNEQFF. CDR3 DNA: TGTGCCAGCAGTAAACTAGCGGCAAAGGGCCCGAATGAGCAGTTCTTC. Together with reference TRBV2 and TRBJ2-1, the CDR3 gives the full variable domain: EPEVTQTPSHQVTQMGQEVILRCVPISNHLYFYWYRQILGQKVEFLVSFYNNEISEKSEIFDDQFSVERPDGSNFTLKIRSTKLEDSAMYFCASSKLAAKGPNEQFFGPGTRLTVL.

The genes are TRBV29-1 and TRBJ2-7; D is possibly TRBD1 (6 bases). This CDR3 is 13 amino acids long. The ends were cut back, 5 bases at V and 2 bases at J, with 13 bases in the middle. The germline V gene encodes CDR1 SQVTM and CDR2 ANQGSEA. The CDR3 reads CSVRVGGAYEQYF. The CDR3 nucleotides are TGCAGCGTTCGTGTAGGGGGAGCCTACGAGCAGTACTTC.

The chain couples TRBV18 to TRBJ2-6, with D uncertain. V lost 2 bases, J lost 3 bases, and 2 bases lay in between. Per germline, CDR1 KGHSH and CDR2 LQKENI. The CDR3 is made up of 13 amino acids. The CDR3 coding sequence is TGTGCCAGCTCACCAATTGGGGCCAACGTCCTGACTTTC. It codes for CASSPIGANVLTF.

This chain connects TRBV9 to TRBJ2-2; possibly TRBD1 or TRBD2 for D (6 bases each). In germline, CDR1 is SGDLS, CDR2 YYNGEE. The CDR3 loop spans 16 amino acids. V lost 5 bases and J lost 5, with 19 bases in between. CDR3 residues: CASSLLLGAGTGELFF. The CDR3 DNA follows: TGTGCCAGCAGTCTCCTTTTGGGGGCGGGAACCGGGGAGCTGTTTTTT.

The rearrangement links TRBV28 to TRBJ2-7; 9 bases line up with TRBD2. The CDR3 has 14 amino acids. In germline, CDR1 is MDHEN, CDR2 SYDVKM. After removal of 5 bases from V and 3 bases from J, the junction contained 5 bases not matched to a gene. CDR3 in amino acids: CASSQTSGHYEQYF. Here the CDR3 DNA reads TGTGCCAGCAGTCAGACTAGCGGACACTACGAGCAGTACTTC. Filled out from reference TRBV28 and TRBJ2-7, the complete variable domain reads DVKVTQSSRYLVKRTGEKVFLECVQDMDHENMFWYRQDPGLGLRLIYFSYDVKMKEKGDIPEGYSVSREKKERFSLILESASTNQTSMYLCASSQTSGHYEQYFGPGTRLTVT.

This clone came up a few times. This chain joins TRBV25-1 and TRBJ2-1; D could derive from TRBD1 or TRBD2 (5 bases each). This CDR3 spans 17 amino acids. CDR1 is MGHDK and CDR2 is SYGVNS in the germline V gene. The V end was cut by 4 bases, the J end by 0 bases, with 16 bases between. The chain's CDR3 is CASSGPTKGSSYNEQFF. In nucleotides, the CDR3 is TGTGCCAGCAGTGGGCCAACCAAGGGGAGCTCCTACAATGAGCAGTTCTTC.

This chain links TRBV15 with TRBJ1-1, with D uncertain. Germline V CDR1 and CDR2: LNHNV, YYDKDF (reference sequence). The CDR3 contains 15 residues. V was clipped by 0 bases and J by 1 base, with 9 bases between them. CDR3 loop: CATSRDGLWNTEAFF. The CDR3 region has the DNA TGTGCCACCAGCAGAGATGGCTTGTGGAACACTGAAGCTTTCTTT.

This rearrangement joins TRBV7-7 to TRBJ2-5; weak D call: TRBD2 (6 bases). CDR1 SSHAT and CDR2 FNYEAQ come from the germline V gene (reference sequence). The CDR3 loop spans 14 amino acids. V gave up 4 bases and J gave up 2 bases, with 11 bases separating them. CDR3: CASSSSAGQETQYF. CDR3 in DNA: TGTGCCAGCAGCTCGAGCGCGGGACAAGAGACCCAGTACTTC.

In this sample, this clone turned up a few times. The rearrangement joins TRBV7-2 to TRBJ2-5; D remains unclear. Germline V CDR1 and CDR2: SGHTA, FQGNSA. This CDR3 is 11 amino acids long. V lost 8 bases and J 5 bases, leaving 9 bases between the germline ends. The CDR3 region is CASANGETQYF. CDR3 bases: TGTGCCAGCGCCAACGGGGAGACCCAGTACTTC.

The chain links TRBV7-2 to TRBJ2-1; either TRBD1 or TRBD2 may supply D (5 bases each). The CDR3 is 13 amino acids. CDR1 is SGHTA and CDR2 is FQGNSA in the germline V gene. V gave up 6 bases and J gave up 9 bases, with 15 bases separating them. DNA for the CDR3: TGTGCCAGCAGAGGGACCTTTTCGTTTGAGCAGTTCTTC. This sequence encodes CASRGTFSFEQFF.